The 14 T cell receptor beta chains given below trace back to one sample, sequenced in a study of OX40 agonist ivuxolimab in advanced cancers. Sequencing was performed with immunoSEQ multiplex PCR; in TCRdb, only in-frame clones are kept and a portion is missing. This table has tens of thousands of clones, approximately 86% appearing once. Sequenced material: CD4+ or CD8+ T cells sorted from blood, taken in a trial of the OX40 agonist ivuxolimab. The receptor set was obtained from an adult with an advanced solid tumor such as melanoma, head and neck, liver or kidney cancer.

The chain is built from TRBV6-4 and TRBJ2-3; 11 bases align to TRBD2. The CDR3 sequence is 18 residues long. The germline CDR1 and CDR2 sequences are MRHNA and SNTAGT. The V and J ends lost 5 bases and 2 bases, in that order; junction bases with no gene match: 12. CDR3 in amino acids: CASSRGLADVTNTDTQYF. The CDR3 DNA reads TGTGCCAGCAGTCGGGGACTAGCGGACGTTACTAACACAGATACGCAGTATTTT.

The chain is built from TRBV11-3 and TRBJ2-1, with TRBD1 matching 8 bases. The germline gives CDR1 SGHNT, CDR2 YENEEA. The CDR3 is 14 residues long. With 5 bases clipped from V and 6 bases from J, the junction kept 6 bases outside the gene matches. CDR3 region: CASSPGQVGNEQFF. The CDR3 DNA is TGTGCCAGCAGCCCGGGACAGGTAGGCAATGAGCAGTTCTTC.

This clone was seen once. The V call is TRBV5-1, the J call TRBJ2-1, with TRBD2 identical over 10 bases. Germline CDR1 and CDR2: SGHRS and YFSETQ. J was trimmed by 3 bases and V by 2 bases; bases with no gene match: 11. This CDR3 has 18 amino acids. In DNA, the CDR3 is TGCGCCAGCAGCTTTAGCGGGAGGACCGATATAAACTACAATGAGCAGTTCTTC. It is translated as CASSFSGRTDINYNEQFF.

The gene calls are TRBV7-9 and TRBJ2-2; D is possibly TRBD1 (6 bases). The V and J ends lost 3 bases and 5 bases respectively, with 7 bases between them. The germline gives CDR1 SEHNR, CDR2 FQNEAQ (reference sequence). The length of the CDR3 is 13 residues. The CDR3 sequence is CASSFGQTGELFF. DNA of the CDR3: TGTGCCAGCAGCTTCGGACAGACCGGGGAGCTGTTTTTT.

This clone was detected only a few times. The J gene is TRBJ1-1, the V gene TRBV4-1, with 7 bases aligning to TRBD1. V lost 1 base, J lost 8 bases, and 4 bases stayed unmatched. The CDR3 totals 13 residues. Germline assignment: CDR1 MGHRA and CDR2 YSYEKL. The CDR3 DNA follows: TGCGCCAGCAGCCAAGCTACAGGGGAAGAAGCTTTCTTT. Amino acid sequence: CASSQATGEEAFF.

J is TRBJ1-1 and V is TRBV5-1; 8 nucleotides line up with TRBD1. The CDR3 sequence is 13 residues long. V shed 4 bases and J 1 base; nucleotides not matched to a gene: 0. From germline, CDR1 is SGHRS and CDR2 YFSETQ. The CDR3: CASSQGANTEAFF. CDR3 coding DNA: TGCGCCAGCAGCCAGGGGGCGAACACTGAAGCTTTCTTT.

The chain has TRBV5-1 and TRBJ2-7; TRBD2 aligns across 12 bases. This CDR3 region has 16 residues. V was clipped by 4 bases and J by 2 bases; unmatched bases: 7. Germline assignment: CDR1 SGHRS and CDR2 YFSETQ. This chain's CDR3 is CASSPGTSGRTYEQYF. The CDR3 DNA sequence: TGCGCCAGCAGCCCGGGGACTAGCGGGCGGACCTACGAGCAGTACTTC.

This clone has just one count. CDR3 DNA sequence: TGTGCCAGCAGTTTGGGGACGGCGGTGAACACTGAAGCTTTCTTT. Its translation is CASSLGTAVNTEAFF. This sequence joins TRBV28 and TRBJ1-1, with D maybe TRBD1 (5 bases). V lost 3 bases, J lost 0 bases, and 11 bases lay in between. Looked up from germline, CDR1 is MDHEN and CDR2 is SYDVKM. CDR3 length: 15 residues.

The gene calls are TRBV7-2 and TRBJ1-1, with D unresolved. The CDR3 is 14 amino acids. Germline CDR1 reads SGHTA; CDR2 reads FQGNSA. V was pared by 5 bases and J by 1 base, with 11 bases between. The CDR3, as DNA: TGTGCCAGCAGCCCCCAAAACAGGAACACTGAAGCTTTCTTT. Protein: CASSPQNRNTEAFF. Filled out from reference TRBV7-2 and TRBJ1-1, the complete variable domain reads GAGVSQSPSNKVTEKGKDVELRCDPISGHTALYWYRQSLGQGLEFLIYFQGNSAPDKSGLPSDRFSAERTGGSVSTLTIQRTQQEDSAVYLCASSPQNRNTEAFFGQGTRLTVV.

V gene TRBV5-1 combines with J gene TRBJ2-6; D remains unclear. V was trimmed by 1 base and J by 0 bases, leaving 5 bases between them. Germline-derived CDR1 and CDR2 are SGHRS and YFSETQ. The CDR3 is 15 residues long. As DNA, the CDR3 is TGCGCCAGCAGCTTGTACTCCTCTGGGGCCAACGTCCTGACTTTC. The encoded protein is CASSLYSSGANVLTF.

V usage is TRBV7-2 and J usage is TRBJ2-1; 7 bases are shared with TRBD2. The CDR3 spans 16 residues. The trim removed 2 bases at V and 2 bases at J, leaving 6 bases unmatched. Germline V gene data show CDR1 as SGHTA and CDR2 as FQGNSA. The CDR3 loop is CASSLSASGTYNEQFF. The CDR3 DNA sequence: TGTGCCAGCAGCTTATCTGCTAGCGGTACCTACAATGAGCAGTTCTTC.

The rearrangement uses TRBV6-5 and TRBJ2-1, with 10 bases that match TRBD2. The CDR3 spans 15 residues. Trimming took 9 bases from V and 7 from J; bases not matched to a gene: 12. Germline assignment: CDR1 MNHEY and CDR2 SVGAGI. The CDR3 is CASGLADSSRNEQFF. The CDR3 nucleotides read TGTGCCAGTGGACTAGCGGATTCCTCACGGAATGAGCAGTTCTTC.

V usage is TRBV5-5 and J usage is TRBJ1-2, with no clear D. V was pared by 2 bases and J by 3 bases, with 8 bases between. The CDR3 totals 13 residues. Per the germline V gene, CDR1 is SGHKS and CDR2 is YYEKEE (reference sequence). CDR3 coding DNA: TGTGCCAGCAGCTTCAAGACGGACTATGGCTACACCTTC. Amino acids: CASSFKTDYGYTF.

This chain joins TRBV7-3 and TRBJ2-7, with 7 positions matching TRBD2. The V and J ends lost 8 bases and 4 bases, in that order; junction bases with no gene match: 14. Germline V gene sequence: CDR1 SGHTA, CDR2 FQGTGA. This CDR3 region has 15 residues. CDR3 region: CASAGGSVMNYEQYF. CDR3 sequence (DNA): TGTGCCAGCGCCGGGGGGTCGGTTATGAATTACGAGCAGTACTTC. Full variable domain (remainder filled in from reference TRBV7-3 and TRBJ2-7): GAGVSQTPSNKVTEKGKYVELRCDPISGHTALYWYRQSLGQGPEFLIYFQGTGAADDSGLPNDRFFAVRPEGSVSTLKIQRTERGDSAVYLCASAGGSVMNYEQYFGPGTRLTVT.